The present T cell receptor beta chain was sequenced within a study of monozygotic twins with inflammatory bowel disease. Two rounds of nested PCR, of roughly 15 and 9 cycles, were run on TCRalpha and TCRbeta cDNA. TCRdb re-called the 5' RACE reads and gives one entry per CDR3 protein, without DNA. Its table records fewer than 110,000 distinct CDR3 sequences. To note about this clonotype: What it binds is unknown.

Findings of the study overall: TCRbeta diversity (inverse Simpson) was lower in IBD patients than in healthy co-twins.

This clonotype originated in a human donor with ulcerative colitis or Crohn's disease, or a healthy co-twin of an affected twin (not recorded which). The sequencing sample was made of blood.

CDR3 loop: CAISVKGQGAKGYTF. The chain couples TRBV10-3 to TRBJ1-2; with no DNA, the TCRdb D assignment of TRBD1 cannot be verified. This CDR3 has 15 residues. Per the germline V gene, CDR1 is ENHRY and CDR2 is SYGVKD.